Shown below are 30 T cell receptor beta chains from a single sample sequenced in a study of spatial heterogeneity in lung cancer. One entry per CDR3 protein results from TCRdb running MiXCR on the 5' RACE reads. The sample includes about 36,000 distinct CDR3 sequences, around 5% seen only once; the top ten take under 35%. The sample's time point: sample taken at primary tumor resection. Unsorted whole RNA samples from tumor, nontumor lung or frozen PBMC were sequenced. The source material was PBMCs, sampled at surgery. The receptors derive from a female donor with early-stage non-small cell lung cancer.

This clonotype was seen ten or more times. The J gene is TRBJ1-1, the V gene TRBV5-5; 8 bases map to TRBD1. CDR3 length: 15 amino acids. Per the germline V gene, CDR1 is SGHKS and CDR2 is YYEKEE (reference sequence). After removal of 0 bases from V and 5 bases from J, the junction contained 6 bases not matched to a gene. CDR3 in amino acids: CASSLGQGRWTEAFF. The CDR3 DNA follows: TGTGCCAGCAGCTTGGGACAGGGGAGATGGACTGAAGCTTTCTTT.

This clonotype has ten or more counts. V is TRBV5-1 and J is TRBJ1-3; the D gene is possibly TRBD1 (5 bases). Germline V CDR1 and CDR2: SGHRS, YFSETQ. The length of the CDR3 is 15 residues. V was shortened by 4 bases and J by 2 bases, with 13 bases between the two germline ends. This CDR3 is CASSPSTVTGNTIYF. DNA of the CDR3: TGCGCCAGCAGCCCGTCGACAGTAACTGGAAACACCATATATTTT.

This clonotype was found many times. This sequence joins TRBV7-2 and TRBJ2-7; the D gene is possibly TRBD2 (6 bases). Germline CDR1 SGHTA, CDR2 FQGNSA. V was trimmed by 4 bases and J by 3 bases, leaving 13 bases between them. This CDR3 is 14 amino acids long. DNA for the CDR3: TGTGCCAGCAGCTGGGGCGGGGATTACTACGAGCAGTACTTC. Translating gives CASSWGGDYYEQYF.

This clonotype has just a few counts. The V and J genes are TRBV30 and TRBJ2-1, with 8 bases fitting TRBD2. Germline V gene sequence: CDR1 GTSNPN, CDR2 SVGIG (reference sequence). V dropped 2 bases and J dropped 4; count of bases not matched to a gene: 4. The CDR3 has 14 amino acids. CDR3 sequence (DNA): TGTGCCTGGAGTACGAGCGGGAGTTACAATGAGCAGTTCTTC. Translating it yields CAWSTSGSYNEQFF.

This clonotype was observed at least ten times. This chain connects TRBV29-1 to TRBJ2-1; D call uncertain. The CDR3 loop spans 13 amino acids. V dropped 7 bases and J dropped 0 bases, with 10 bases sitting between them. Per the germline V gene, CDR1 is SQVTM and CDR2 is ANQGSEA. CDR3 sequence: CSATEGSYNEQFF. The CDR3 coding sequence is TGCAGCGCCACAGAAGGCTCCTACAATGAGCAGTTCTTC.

This clonotype was found many times. The genes are TRBV11-2 and TRBJ1-5; D possibly corresponds to TRBD1 (6 bases). V was trimmed by 0 bases and J by 2 bases, leaving 8 bases between them. Germline CDR1 is SGHAT and CDR2 is FQNNGV. The CDR3 sequence is 15 residues long. CDR3 nucleotide sequence: TGTGCCAGCAGCTTAGAGGGGGCGGGCAATCAGCCCCAGCATTTT. Its protein product is CASSLEGAGNQPQHF.

The rearrangement uses TRBV5-5 and TRBJ1-5, with 10 bases aligning to TRBD1. CDR3 length: 15 amino acids. V lost 6 bases, J lost 5 bases, and 8 bases stayed unmatched. Looked up from germline, CDR1 is SGHKS and CDR2 is YYEKEE (reference sequence). The CDR3 region is CASNPTGGLDQPQHF. The CDR3 DNA reads as TGTGCCAGCAACCCGACAGGGGGCTTGGATCAGCCCCAGCATTTT. Filled out from reference TRBV5-5 and TRBJ1-5, the complete variable domain reads DAGVTQSPTHLIKTRGQQVTLRCSPISGHKSVSWYQQVLGQGPQFIFQYYEKEERGRGNFPDRFSARQFPNYSSELNVNALLLGDSALYLCASNPTGGLDQPQHFGDGTRLSIL.

This clonotype has a count of ten or more. The chain links TRBV10-3 to TRBJ2-1; D is possibly TRBD1 (5 bases). This CDR3 is built from 13 residues. Trimming took off 6 bases at V and 8 bases at J, with 14 bases between the two ends. The germline CDR1 and CDR2 sequences are ENHRY and SYGVKD. In DNA, the CDR3 is TGTGCCATCAGGACGCCGTGGGGCGATGAGCAGTTCTTC. Translation: CAIRTPWGDEQFF.

This clonotype was counted many times. CDR3 sequence (DNA): TGCGCCAGCAGCCAAGATGGCCCCCTTATCGGGGGGGGCACAGATACGCAGTATTTT. It is translated as CASSQDGPLIGGGTDTQYF. J is TRBJ2-3 and V is TRBV4-1, with 8 bases matching TRBD2. Looked up from germline, CDR1 is MGHRA and CDR2 is YSYEKL. V lost 0 bases and J lost 1; bases outside the gene matches: 12. This CDR3 is built from 19 residues.

This clonotype was counted ten times or more. The chain is built from TRBV2 and TRBJ2-6; possibly TRBD1 or TRBD2 for D (6 bases each). The germline CDR1 and CDR2 sequences are SNHLY and FYNNEI. V gave up 4 bases and J gave up 2 bases, with 15 bases separating them. The CDR3 is made up of 17 amino acids. The CDR3 nucleotides are TGTGCCAGCAGTGGGGGGCGGGGCCGACCTGGGGCCAACGTCCTGACTTTC. It translates to CASSGGRGRPGANVLTF.

The J gene is TRBJ1-2, the V gene TRBV6-5; no clear D. Trimming took 2 bases from V and 6 from J, leaving 16 bases between them. This CDR3 is built from 15 residues. CDR1 is MNHEY, CDR2 SVGAGI, per germline. The CDR3 DNA reads TGTGCCAGCAGTTACCTCCCTACTCAGGTGGATGGCTACACCTTC. Translating gives CASSYLPTQVDGYTF.

This clonotype occurred many times. The chain uses TRBV18 and TRBJ2-3; no clear D. The V gene's germline CDR1 is KGHSH and CDR2 LQKENI. Trimming removed 1 base at V and 6 bases at J, with 5 bases between. The CDR3 spans 12 residues. This chain's CDR3 is CASSPRADTQYF. Here the CDR3 DNA reads TGTGCCAGCTCACCACGAGCGGATACGCAGTATTTT. The whole variable domain, filled in from reference TRBV18 and TRBJ2-3, reads NAGVMQNPRHLVRRRGQEARLRCSPMKGHSHVYWYRQLPEEGLKFMVYLQKENIIDESGMPKERFSAEFPKEGPSILRIQQVVRGDSAAYFCASSPRADTQYFGPGTRLTVL.

As for this clonotype: A single base separates this from a much larger clone, so it may be a read error. Written as DNA, the CDR3 is TGCAGTGCTTTCGGGAGGCGGGGGAACACCGGGGAGCTGTGTTTT. Translation: CSAFGRRGNTGELCF. V usage is TRBV20-1 and J usage is TRBJ2-2, with TRBD2 matching over 7 bases. Germline values: CDR1 DFQATT, CDR2 SNEGSKA (reference sequence). The CDR3 covers 15 residues.

This clonotype was counted ten times or more. The CDR3 bases are TGCGCCAGCAGCTTCGGGACTCGCAATGAGCAGTTCTTC. It translates to CASSFGTRNEQFF. The rearrangement links TRBV5-1 to TRBJ2-1, with D perhaps matching TRBD2 (6 bases). The V gene lost 2 bases and the J gene lost 6 bases, with 9 bases spanning the gap. The CDR3 has 13 amino acids. Germline V CDR1 and CDR2: SGHRS, YFSETQ.

This clonotype was observed at least ten times. At one boundary the junction diverges from the germline segment, which might be a read error. The chain joins TRBV3-1 to TRBJ2-5; 9 nucleotides agree with TRBD1. This CDR3 is built from 16 residues. Germline loops: CDR1 LGHDT, CDR2 YNNKEL (reference sequence). This chain's CDR3 is CASSQAPGQGQETHYF. CDR3 coding DNA: TGTGCCAGCAGCCAAGCGCCCGGACAGGGGCAAGAGACCCACTACTTC.

The CDR3 protein is CASSEPNGCSYEQYF. CDR3 coding DNA: TGTGCCAGCAGTGAACCGAACGGGTGCTCCTACGAGCAGTACTTC. V and J are TRBV6-4 and TRBJ2-7; D is undetermined. CDR3 length: 15 amino acids. CDR1 is MRHNA, CDR2 SNTAGT, per germline. The V end was cut by 3 bases, the J end by 0 bases, with 12 bases between.

In its sample, this clonotype was seen a few times. The chain joins TRBV18 to TRBJ2-5, with a tentative D call TRBD2 (6 bases). The CDR3 has 16 residues. Trimming stripped 4 bases from V and 2 bases from J, with 17 bases between. In germline, CDR1 is KGHSH, CDR2 LQKENI. This CDR3 reads CASSLSGVAAQETQYF. The CDR3 DNA reads as TGTGCCAGCTCACTCTCGGGCGTAGCGGCACAAGAGACCCAGTACTTC. Combining the CDR3 with reference TRBV18 and TRBJ2-5 gives the whole variable domain NAGVMQNPRHLVRRRGQEARLRCSPMKGHSHVYWYRQLPEEGLKFMVYLQKENIIDESGMPKERFSAEFPKEGPSILRIQQVVRGDSAAYFCASSLSGVAAQETQYFGPGTRLLVL.

The sample holds a few counts of this clonotype. V gene TRBV9 combines with J gene TRBJ1-3; D remains ambiguous. CDR3 length: 15 amino acids. The germline gives CDR1 SGDLS, CDR2 YYNGEE. Trimming shortened V by 0 bases and J by 0 bases, and 7 bases separated the two germline ends. Written as DNA, the CDR3 is TGTGCCAGCAGCGTAGATGGCTCCTCTGGAAACACCATATATTTT. Amino acids: CASSVDGSSGNTIYF.

This clonotype was observed at least ten times. The chain combines TRBV4-1 with TRBJ1-1, with 7 bases lining up with TRBD1. V lost 0 bases to trimming and J lost 8 bases; unmatched junction nucleotides: 6. CDR3 length: 14 residues. The germline gives CDR1 MGHRA, CDR2 YSYEKL. CDR3 nucleotide sequence: TGCGCCAGCAGCCAAGAAAGGGGGCCGGGCGAAGCTTTCTTT. Amino acid sequence: CASSQERGPGEAFF.

Many counts were recorded for this clonotype. The chain employs TRBV20-1 and TRBJ2-2; D uncertain. V was trimmed by 7 bases and J by 4 bases, leaving 10 bases between them. The CDR3 is made up of 12 amino acids. CDR1 is DFQATT and CDR2 is SNEGSKA in the germline V gene (reference sequence). The CDR3 loop reads CSGKNPTGELFF. CDR3 sequence (DNA): TGCAGTGGGAAAAATCCCACCGGGGAGCTGTTTTTT.

In this sample, this clonotype turned up many times. This chain joins TRBV13 and TRBJ2-5, with 9 bases fitting TRBD2. In germline, CDR1 is PRHDT, CDR2 FYEKMQ (reference sequence). V lost 2 bases, J lost 4 bases, and 2 bases stayed unmatched. This CDR3 has 14 residues. The CDR3 sequence: CASSLRGRGETQYF. The CDR3, as DNA: TGTGCCAGCAGCTTACGCGGGAGGGGAGAGACCCAGTACTTC.

The chain has TRBV11-2 and TRBJ1-3, with a possible D match to TRBD1 (6 bases). V was clipped by 4 bases and J by 9 bases, with 16 bases between them. Germline V gene sequence: CDR1 SGHAT, CDR2 FQNNGV. The CDR3 covers 14 residues. The CDR3 sequence: CASSSNRGRSTIYF. As DNA, the CDR3 is TGTGCCAGCAGCTCCAATAGGGGGAGAAGCACCATATATTTT. Complete variable domain (other parts from reference TRBV11-2 and TRBJ1-3): EAGVAQSPRYKIIEKRQSVAFWCNPISGHATLYWYQQILGQGPKLLIQFQNNGVVDDSQLPKDRFSAERLKGVDSTLKIQPAKLEDSAVYLCASSSNRGRSTIYFGEGSWLTVV.

The genes are TRBV23-1 and TRBJ2-7, with D tentatively TRBD1 (5 bases). TRBV23-1 carries the ORF label, with uncertain function. The CDR3 covers 17 residues. Trimming took off 2 bases at V and 2 bases at J, with 19 bases between the two ends. CDR3 nucleotide sequence: TGCGCCAGCAGTCAAAGAGTTACGGGTGTGACAGCCTACGAGCAGTACTTC. Translating gives CASSQRVTGVTAYEQYF.

J is TRBJ2-7 and V is TRBV2; TRBD1 matches at 7 bases. CDR3 size: 14 residues. The germline V gene encodes CDR1 SNHLY and CDR2 FYNNEI. V lost 3 bases, J lost 6 bases, and 8 bases stayed unmatched. The CDR3 region is CASSDLGQGVEQYF. The CDR3, as DNA: TGTGCCAGCAGTGATCTGGGGCAGGGGGTCGAGCAGTACTTC.

This clonotype was counted at least ten times. The chain uses TRBV7-9 and TRBJ2-1; 14 bases fit TRBD2. This CDR3 has 15 amino acids. The germline V gene has CDR1 SEHNR and CDR2 FQNEAQ (reference sequence). The ends lost 5 bases at V and 9 bases at J; junction bases unmatched: 6. CDR3 in DNA: TGTGCCAGCAGCGCATACGGGACTAGCGGGGGTGAGCAGTTCTTC. Translated: CASSAYGTSGGEQFF.

Ten or more counts support this clonotype. The chain is built from TRBV5-1 and TRBJ2-1; 10 nucleotides line up with TRBD2. The V and J ends lost 0 bases and 8 bases, in that order; junction bases with no gene match: 5. This CDR3 is 15 amino acids long. Per germline, CDR1 SGHRS and CDR2 YFSETQ. The DNA of the CDR3 is TGCGCCAGCAGCTTGGATCCTAGCGGGAGTTATGAGCAGTTCTTC. Translating gives CASSLDPSGSYEQFF.

This clonotype was found many times. The chain is built from TRBV20-1 and TRBJ2-5; D gene ambiguous. The CDR3 is 12 residues long. CDR1 and CDR2 from the germline V gene are DFQATT and SNEGSKA (reference sequence). The V and J ends lost 6 bases and 5 bases respectively, with 13 bases between them. The CDR3 DNA sequence: TGCAGTGCCCCCCGGGCCGGCGAGACCCAGTACTTC. Its protein product is CSAPRAGETQYF.

This clonotype was seen many times. The chain is built from TRBV29-1 and TRBJ2-1, with D hard to call. There are 13 residues in the CDR3. V lost 0 bases to trimming and J lost 5 bases, with 8 bases between them. CDR1 is SQVTM, CDR2 ANQGSEA, per germline. The CDR3 here is CSVEDSRHNEQFF. DNA of the CDR3: TGCAGCGTTGAAGATTCTAGGCACAATGAGCAGTTCTTC.

There are many counts of this clonotype. This chain joins TRBV5-1 and TRBJ1-1, with D maybe TRBD1 (6 bases). CDR3 length: 13 residues. V lost 4 bases, J lost 1 base, and 8 bases lay in between. The germline CDR1 and CDR2 sequences are SGHRS and YFSETQ. The CDR3 DNA sequence: TGCGCCAGCAGCGAACAGGGGAACACTGAAGCTTTCTTT. This translates into CASSEQGNTEAFF.

This clonotype was picked up many times. The chain's CDR3 is CSVEGPETQYF. The CDR3 coding sequence is TGCAGCGTTGAAGGGCCAGAGACCCAGTACTTC. The V gene is TRBV29-1, the J gene TRBJ2-5; D gene uncertain. The CDR3 is 11 amino acids. Germline V CDR1 and CDR2: SQVTM, ANQGSEA. Trimming removed 1 base at V and 4 bases at J, with 4 bases between.